Given below is one T cell receptor beta chain in context. This sample was included in a study of immune evolution from preneoplasia to lung adenocarcinoma. The table came from immunoSEQ multiplex PCR; TCRdb's copy has only in-frame clones and leaves some out. The sample has around 11,000 clones, around 82% seen once. The sample was FFPE minimally invasive lung adenocarcinoma tissue. This TCR derives from a person aged 65 to 85 with lung adenocarcinoma.

The CDR3 loop reads CASSLLSGRAVDEQFF. CDR3 nucleotides: TGTGCCAGCAGCCTTCTTAGCGGGAGGGCCGTCGATGAGCAGTTCTTC. The chain is built from TRBV9 and TRBJ2-1; 11 nucleotides agree with TRBD2. Germline values: CDR1 SGDLS, CDR2 YYNGEE. The V and J ends lost 4 bases and 8 bases, in that order; junction bases with no gene match: 11. CDR3 length: 16 amino acids.